A selection of T cell receptor beta chains follows, all from one sample in a study of memory CD4+ T cells and cytomegalovirus serostatus. Assay: immunoSEQ multiplex PCR; the TCRdb copy retains only in-frame clones and omits some. The profile shows roughly 54,000 clones, just over 75% of them singletons. Sequenced material: memory CD4+ T cells from blood. Receptors were obtained from an adult in good health and CMV-seronegative. CDR3s include the opening cysteine and the closing phenylalanine or tryptophan. A D gene is named only where the DNA matches it firmly. Rows give clone size only sometimes, using once, few, many, or a class for an expanded clone.

clone size: once; D gene: TRBD2; V gene: TRBV7-9; J gene: TRBJ2-1; CDR3 protein: CASSLWRGVSSYNEQFF; CDR3 DNA: TGTGCCAGCAGCTTATGGCGGGGGGTGAGCTCCTACAATGAGCAGTTCTTC
clone size: NA; D gene: NA; V gene: TRBV28; J gene: TRBJ1-6; CDR3 protein: CASSPTATTRNSPLHF; CDR3 DNA: TGTGCCAGCAGTCCGACAGCGACAACGAGGAATTCACCCCTCCACTTT
clone size: NA; D gene: NA; V gene: TRBV6-1; J gene: TRBJ1-2; CDR3 protein: CASSGGSIYGYTF; CDR3 DNA: TGTGCCAGCAGTGGTGGCTCCATCTATGGCTACACCTTC
clone size: few; D gene: TRBD1; V gene: TRBV10-2; J gene: TRBJ1-1; CDR3 protein: CASSESEDRVTNTEAFF; CDR3 DNA: TGCGCCAGCAGTGAGTCGGAGGACAGGGTGACGAACACTGAAGCTTTCTTT
clone size: NA; D gene: TRBD1; V gene: TRBV19; J gene: TRBJ1-5; CDR3 protein: CASSPYFTGGRGQPQHF; CDR3 DNA: TGTGCCAGTAGCCCTTATTTTACAGGGGGTCGGGGTCAGCCCCAGCATTTT
clone size: NA; D gene: NA; V gene: TRBV19; J gene: TRBJ1-2; CDR3 protein: CASSRDSQFSLNYGYTF; CDR3 DNA: TGTGCCAGTAGTAGAGATTCACAGTTCAGTCTTAACTATGGCTACACCTTC
clone size: NA; D gene: NA; V gene: TRBV5-1; J gene: TRBJ2-7; CDR3 protein: CASSLGLEVSYEQYF; CDR3 DNA: TGCGCCAGCAGCTTGGGTCTAGAGGTCTCCTACGAGCAGTACTTC
clone size: NA; D gene: TRBD1; V gene: TRBV18; J gene: TRBJ1-4; CDR3 protein: CASSQGAYEKLFF; CDR3 DNA: TGTGCCAGCTCACAGGGGGCTTATGAAAAACTGTTTTTT
clone size: NA; D gene: NA; V gene: TRBV4-3; J gene: TRBJ1-2; CDR3 protein: CASSQVKFLANYGYTF; CDR3 DNA: TGCGCCAGCAGCCAAGTTAAGTTCCTAGCTAACTATGGCTACACCTTC
clone size: NA; D gene: NA; V gene: TRBV2; J gene: TRBJ2-7; CDR3 protein: CASVGQSYSYEQYF; CDR3 DNA: TGTGCCAGCGTAGGACAATCCTACTCCTACGAGCAGTACTTC
clone size: NA; D gene: NA; V gene: TRBV10-3; J gene: TRBJ2-1; CDR3 protein: CAISERGSEQFF; CDR3 DNA: TGTGCCATCAGTGAAAGGGGGAGTGAGCAGTTCTTC
clone size: NA; D gene: TRBD1; V gene: TRBV10-3; J gene: TRBJ1-2; CDR3 protein: CAISVGGQGFGYTF; CDR3 DNA: TGTGCCATCAGTGTTGGAGGACAGGGGTTCGGCTACACCTTC
clone size: NA; D gene: NA; V gene: TRBV4-3; J gene: TRBJ1-2; CDR3 protein: CASSQDGQGHGYTF; CDR3 DNA: TGCGCCAGCAGCCAAGATGGGCAGGGCCATGGCTACACCTTC
clone size: NA; D gene: NA; V gene: TRBV19; J gene: TRBJ1-2; CDR3 protein: CASSIDQYYGYTF; CDR3 DNA: TGTGCCAGTAGTATAGATCAGTACTATGGCTACACCTTC
clone size: NA; D gene: NA; V gene: TRBV7-9; J gene: TRBJ1-6; CDR3 protein: CASSSGGGLSPLHF; CDR3 DNA: TGTGCCAGCAGCTCTGGGGGGGGCCTTTCACCCCTCCACTTT
clone size: once; D gene: NA; V gene: TRBV28; J gene: TRBJ2-2; CDR3 protein: CASSSGIHTGELFF; CDR3 DNA: TGTGCCAGCAGTTCCGGGATCCACACCGGGGAGCTGTTTTTT
clone size: NA; D gene: NA; V gene: TRBV7-8; J gene: TRBJ1-2; CDR3 protein: CASSLDTVFNYGYTF; CDR3 DNA: TGTGCCAGCAGCTTAGATACAGTTTTTAACTATGGCTACACCTTC
clone size: NA; D gene: NA; V gene: TRBV30; J gene: TRBJ1-4; CDR3 protein: CAWSSGGGKLFF; CDR3 DNA: TGTGCCTGGAGCAGTGGGGGGGGAAAACTGTTTTTT
clone size: NA; D gene: NA; V gene: TRBV7-8; J gene: TRBJ2-3; CDR3 protein: CASSLEGGYSTDTQYF; CDR3 DNA: TGTGCCAGCAGCTTAGAGGGCGGTTATAGCACAGATACGCAGTATTTT
clone size: NA; D gene: NA; V gene: TRBV2; J gene: TRBJ2-7; CDR3 protein: CASSLTHGYEQYF; CDR3 DNA: TGTGCCAGCAGCCTTACACACGGCTACGAGCAGTACTTC
clone size: NA; D gene: TRBD1; V gene: TRBV6-5; J gene: TRBJ1-4; CDR3 protein: CASRIVDRANEKLFF; CDR3 DNA: TGTGCCAGCAGAATCGTGGACAGGGCAAATGAAAAACTGTTTTTT
clone size: NA; D gene: NA; V gene: TRBV5-6; J gene: TRBJ1-5; CDR3 protein: CASSTNLYSNQPQHF; CDR3 DNA: TGTGCCAGCAGCACCAACCTATATAGCAATCAGCCCCAGCATTTT
clone size: NA; D gene: TRBD1; V gene: TRBV28; J gene: TRBJ1-2; CDR3 protein: CASSSPGQGAYGYTF; CDR3 DNA: TGTGCCAGCAGTTCGCCGGGACAGGGGGCGTATGGCTACACCTTC
clone size: once; D gene: NA; V gene: TRBV27; J gene: TRBJ2-1; CDR3 protein: CASSFSGALNEQFF; CDR3 DNA: TGTGCCAGCAGTTTTAGCGGCGCCCTCAATGAGCAGTTCTTC
clone size: once; D gene: TRBD1; V gene: TRBV19; J gene: TRBJ2-7; CDR3 protein: CASSPSKVGTGSYEQYF; CDR3 DNA: TGTGCCAGTAGTCCTTCCAAGGTTGGGACAGGGTCCTACGAGCAGTACTTC
clone size: NA; D gene: NA; V gene: TRBV18; J gene: TRBJ2-5; CDR3 protein: CASSPTRSEETQYF; CDR3 DNA: TGTGCCAGCTCACCAACTAGGTCAGAAGAGACCCAGTACTTC
clone size: NA; D gene: NA; V gene: TRBV5-4; J gene: TRBJ1-2; CDR3 protein: CASSRDPGDGYTF; CDR3 DNA: TGTGCCAGCAGCAGGGACCCGGGGGATGGCTACACCTTC
clone size: NA; D gene: NA; V gene: TRBV9; J gene: TRBJ1-1; CDR3 protein: CASSVGNRAGGAEAFF; CDR3 DNA: TGTGCCAGCAGCGTAGGGAACAGGGCCGGAGGCGCTGAAGCTTTCTTT
clone size: NA; D gene: TRBD2; V gene: TRBV6-6; J gene: TRBJ2-1; CDR3 protein: CASSLSGGYNEQFF; CDR3 DNA: TGTGCCAGCAGTCTTAGCGGGGGGTACAATGAGCAGTTCTTC
clone size: few; D gene: NA; V gene: TRBV10-3; J gene: TRBJ2-4; CDR3 protein: CAISLKGGLENIQYF; CDR3 DNA: TGTGCCATCAGCTTAAAAGGGGGACTTGAAAACATTCAGTACTTC
clone size: NA; D gene: TRBD1; V gene: TRBV5-1; J gene: TRBJ1-1; CDR3 protein: CASSSGQRDTEAFF; CDR3 DNA: TGCGCCAGCAGCTCGGGACAGAGGGACACTGAAGCTTTCTTT
clone size: NA; D gene: NA; V gene: TRBV30; J gene: TRBJ1-2; CDR3 protein: CAWSTYPRGYTF; CDR3 DNA: TGTGCCTGGAGTACTTATCCCCGTGGCTACACCTTC
clone size: NA; D gene: NA; V gene: TRBV5-4; J gene: TRBJ1-1; CDR3 protein: CASSLGSARSNTEAFF; CDR3 DNA: TGTGCCAGCAGCTTGGGCTCGGCCCGGTCAAACACTGAAGCTTTCTTT
clone size: NA; D gene: NA; V gene: TRBV5-4; J gene: TRBJ1-1; CDR3 protein: CASTGGLAVDTEAFF; CDR3 DNA: TGTGCCAGCACCGGGGGGCTGGCCGTGGACACTGAAGCTTTCTTT
clone size: NA; D gene: NA; V gene: TRBV5-1; J gene: TRBJ2-3; CDR3 protein: CASSLADGYGADTQYF; CDR3 DNA: TGCGCCAGCAGCTTGGCCGACGGTTATGGGGCAGATACGCAGTATTTT
clone size: few; D gene: NA; V gene: TRBV4-1; J gene: TRBJ1-1; CDR3 protein: CASSQDRVAFF; CDR3 DNA: TGCGCCAGCAGCCAAGATCGGGTAGCTTTCTTT
clone size: once; D gene: NA; V gene: TRBV10-3; J gene: TRBJ2-7; CDR3 protein: CAISELGLNEQYF; CDR3 DNA: TGTGCCATCAGTGAGCTAGGGCTCAACGAGCAGTACTTC
clone size: NA; D gene: NA; V gene: TRBV7-2; J gene: TRBJ1-1; CDR3 protein: CASSPARHTEAFF; CDR3 DNA: TGTGCCAGCAGCCCCGCAAGGCACACTGAAGCTTTCTTT
clone size: NA; D gene: NA; V gene: TRBV7-2; J gene: TRBJ1-3; CDR3 protein: CASSLDSLSSGNTIYF; CDR3 DNA: TGTGCCAGCAGCTTAGACAGCCTTTCATCTGGAAACACCATATATTTT
clone size: NA; D gene: NA; V gene: TRBV6-5; J gene: TRBJ1-1; CDR3 protein: CASSRQARRDTEAFF; CDR3 DNA: TGTGCCAGCAGCAGACAGGCTCGACGGGACACTGAAGCTTTCTTT
clone size: NA; D gene: NA; V gene: TRBV4-3; J gene: TRBJ1-6; CDR3 protein: CASSQETTGGSPLHF; CDR3 DNA: TGCGCCAGCAGCCAAGAGACGACTGGGGGTTCACCCCTCCACTTT
clone size: NA; D gene: TRBD1; V gene: TRBV2; J gene: TRBJ1-2; CDR3 protein: CASSEMTGNGYTF; CDR3 DNA: TGTGCCAGCAGTGAAATGACAGGGAATGGCTACACCTTC
clone size: NA; D gene: TRBD1; V gene: TRBV14; J gene: TRBJ2-1; CDR3 protein: CASSPGTGEQFF; CDR3 DNA: TGTGCCAGCAGCCCCGGGACAGGGGAGCAGTTCTTC
clone size: NA; D gene: NA; V gene: TRBV4-1; J gene: TRBJ2-1; CDR3 protein: CASSQEGPGSYNEQFF; CDR3 DNA: TGCGCCAGCAGCCAAGAAGGTCCGGGCTCCTACAATGAGCAGTTCTTC
clone size: NA; D gene: NA; V gene: TRBV29-1; J gene: TRBJ2-3; CDR3 protein: CSVEYSTDTQYF; CDR3 DNA: TGCAGCGTTGAGTACTCCACAGATACGCAGTATTTT
clone size: NA; D gene: NA; V gene: TRBV7-2; J gene: TRBJ2-5; CDR3 protein: CASSLGRAQGTQYF; CDR3 DNA: TGTGCCAGCAGCTTAGGACGGGCGCAGGGGACCCAGTACTTC
clone size: NA; D gene: NA; V gene: TRBV10-2; J gene: TRBJ1-2; CDR3 protein: CASRDQGRGISSGYTF; CDR3 DNA: TGCGCCAGCAGGGATCAGGGTCGAGGTATAAGTAGTGGCTACACCTTC
clone size: NA; D gene: NA; V gene: TRBV7-2; J gene: TRBJ2-7; CDR3 protein: CASSPNSYEQYF; CDR3 DNA: TGTGCCAGCAGCCCTAACTCCTACGAGCAGTACTTC
clone size: NA; D gene: TRBD1; V gene: TRBV9; J gene: TRBJ1-2; CDR3 protein: CASSVGGDRGYGYTF; CDR3 DNA: TGTGCCAGCAGCGTAGGAGGGGACAGGGGATATGGCTACACCTTC
clone size: once; D gene: TRBD2; V gene: TRBV9; J gene: TRBJ2-3; CDR3 protein: CASSSAGGDTDTQYF; CDR3 DNA: TGTGCCAGCAGCTCCGCGGGAGGGGACACAGATACGCAGTATTTT
clone size: medium-sized; D gene: NA; V gene: TRBV7-7; J gene: TRBJ2-7; CDR3 protein: CASSYEQYF; CDR3 DNA: TGTGCTAGCAGCTACGAGCAGTACTTC
clone size: NA; D gene: NA; V gene: TRBV5-8; J gene: TRBJ1-5; CDR3 protein: CASSSELKSNQPQHF; CDR3 DNA: TGTGCCAGCAGCTCCGAGTTAAAGAGCAATCAGCCCCAGCATTTT
clone size: NA; D gene: NA; V gene: TRBV7-9; J gene: TRBJ2-5; CDR3 protein: CASSFSEETQYF; CDR3 DNA: TGTGCCAGCAGCTTCTCTGAAGAGACCCAGTACTTC
clone size: NA; D gene: NA; V gene: TRBV4-3; J gene: TRBJ2-4; CDR3 protein: CASSEDTSNIQYF; CDR3 DNA: TGCGCCAGCAGCGAGGACACATCTAACATTCAGTACTTC
clone size: NA; D gene: NA; V gene: TRBV5-4; J gene: TRBJ1-1; CDR3 protein: CASSLGSGRNTEAFF; CDR3 DNA: TGTGCCAGCAGCTTGGGCTCAGGCCGGAACACTGAAGCTTTCTTT
clone size: NA; D gene: NA; V gene: TRBV7-2; J gene: TRBJ2-1; CDR3 protein: CASSYKDAGINEQFF; CDR3 DNA: TGTGCCAGCAGCTACAAGGATGCGGGGATCAATGAGCAGTTCTTC
clone size: NA; D gene: NA; V gene: TRBV7-2; J gene: TRBJ2-7; CDR3 protein: CASSSTIYEQYF; CDR3 DNA: TGTGCCAGCAGCTCGACTATCTACGAGCAGTACTTC
clone size: NA; D gene: NA; V gene: TRBV10-3; J gene: TRBJ1-1; CDR3 protein: CAISSLVNTEAFF; CDR3 DNA: TGTGCCATCAGTAGTTTGGTGAACACTGAAGCTTTCTTT